This T cell receptor (beta chain) was obtained from a study of CD8 T cells in Susac syndrome. TCR beta sequencing was performed on blood CD8+ and CD4+ T cells. Reverse transcription of about 0.45 to 1 ug RNA used random hexamers. The CDR3 of TCR beta was amplified by immunoSEQ multiplex PCR across 54 Vbeta and 13 Jbeta. MiXCR, applied by TCRdb to the immunoSEQ multiplex PCR reads, yields one record per CDR3 protein. The sample lists 400,000 to 550,000 distinct CDR3 sequences, around 85% seen once, with around 0.12% in the top ten. Germline-derived CDR1 and CDR2 are MGHRA and YSYEKL. The length of the CDR3 is 15 residues. V was clipped by 0 bases and J by 4 bases, with 13 bases between them.

The chain couples TRBV4-1 to TRBJ2-7; D call uncertain. Sample: CD8+ T cells from PBMCs. This TCR came from a human donor with multiple sclerosis. CDR3 protein: CASSQESTELYEQYF. The CDR3 DNA reads as TGCGCCAGCAGCCAAGAATCTACAGAACTATACGAGCAGTACTTC.